The text below deals with one T cell receptor (beta chain). The antigen remains unidentified. V shed 4 bases and J 6 bases; nucleotides not matched to a gene: 12. Looked up from germline, CDR1 is SNHLY and CDR2 is FYNNEI. The CDR3 totals 16 residues. These data come from a study of beta chain features in type 1 diabetes. As for the study in general: Summed over all samples, the examined sorted cells came to 85 million to 130 million. Whole-study results and caveats: For type 1 diabetes patients, VDJ junctions showed fewer insertions and more deletions. The study notes PCR might favor shorter templates equally in patients and controls. Significant though moderate, a shortening of TCRB CDR3s appeared in all four CD4+ subsets of Type 1 diabetes patients.

The whole isolated RNA underwent reverse transcription, so sequencing captured expressed TCRB transcripts. Profiled with immunoSEQ multiplex PCR; TCRdb holds only in-frame clones, not every one. The sample lists about 160,000 clones, around 8.4% occurring once. This chain uses TRBV2 with TRBJ1-5; 7 bases match TRBD1. Sequenced material: central memory CD4+ T cells from blood. The clonotype comes from a woman younger than 35 with type 1 diabetes. CDR3 protein: CASSGQGTANGQPQHF. The CDR3 nucleotides read TGTGCCAGCAGTGGCCAAGGGACAGCGAACGGTCAGCCCCAGCATTTT.